This passage covers 23 T cell receptor beta chains from one sample sequenced in a study of immune evolution from preneoplasia to lung adenocarcinoma. Profiling relied on immunoSEQ multiplex PCR, and the TCRdb table lists in-frame clones only, not all of them. The table shows roughly 2,700 clones, with around 84% occurring only once. Material: FFPE adjacent normal lung tissue. The receptors stem from a person aged 60-80 years with lung adenocarcinoma.

The chain recombines TRBV6-1 with TRBJ2-3; 8 bases match TRBD2. CDR3 size: 15 residues. Looked up from germline, CDR1 is MNHNS and CDR2 is SASEGT. Losses at the gene ends were 5 bases for V and 6 bases for J; bases not matched to a gene: 10. The CDR3 coding sequence is TGTGCCAGCAGTCCCGGGACTAGTCAGCGGGATACGCAGTATTTT. This codes for CASSPGTSQRDTQYF.

This chain connects TRBV15 to TRBJ2-1; 13 bases are shared with TRBD2. From germline, CDR1 is LNHNV and CDR2 YYDKDF (reference sequence). The CDR3 has 15 residues. Germline trimming cut 4 bases from V and 6 bases from J; bases unmatched to any gene: 3. DNA of the CDR3: TGTGCCACCAGCACCAGGACTAGCGGGGGCAATGAGCAGTTCTTC. Amino acid sequence: CATSTRTSGGNEQFF.

This chain links TRBV30 with TRBJ1-2; 7 positions agree with TRBD1. The CDR3 sequence is 13 residues long. Germline trimming cut 5 bases from V and 4 bases from J; bases unmatched to any gene: 7. Per the germline V gene, CDR1 is GTSNPN and CDR2 is SVGIG (reference sequence). CDR3: CAWAGAGGYGYTF. In nucleotides, the CDR3 is TGTGCCTGGGCAGGAGCAGGGGGCTATGGCTACACCTTC.

This chain uses TRBV5-6 with TRBJ1-2; D may be TRBD1 (5 bases). V gave up 3 bases and J gave up 3 bases, with 12 bases separating them. CDR3 size: 14 residues. Germline V lookup: CDR1 SGHDT, CDR2 YYEEEE. The CDR3 reads CASSWAGGHYGYTF. The CDR3 DNA reads as TGTGCCAGCAGCTGGGCGGGGGGTCACTATGGCTACACCTTC.

The chain is built from TRBV7-9 and TRBJ2-5; 10 bases align to TRBD1. Germline V CDR1 and CDR2: SEHNR, FQNEAQ (reference sequence). The J segment lost 5 bases and the V segment lost 2 bases, leaving 8 bases of the junction unmatched. The CDR3 contains 16 residues. In DNA, the CDR3 is TGTGCCAGCAGCTTAAGAACCGGGACAGGGGACGAGACCCAGTACTTC. Translating it yields CASSLRTGTGDETQYF.

The J gene is TRBJ1-2, the V gene TRBV7-9; 7 bases align to TRBD1. The J segment lost 4 bases and the V segment lost 1 base, leaving 3 bases of the junction unmatched. Germline assignment: CDR1 SEHNR and CDR2 FQNEAQ (reference sequence). This CDR3 is 14 amino acids long. The CDR3 nucleotides are TGTGCCAGCAGCTTAGAGGGGGCAAGCTATGGCTACACCTTC. This codes for CASSLEGASYGYTF.

The chain recombines TRBV6-6 with TRBJ2-3; 7 bases align to TRBD2. Looked up from germline, CDR1 is MNHNY and CDR2 is SVGAGI (reference sequence). The CDR3 sequence is 15 residues long. V lost 5 bases to trimming and J lost 0 bases; unmatched junction nucleotides: 5. The CDR3 spells CASSLNGGSTDTQYF. DNA for the CDR3: TGTGCCAGCAGTCTTAACGGGGGGAGCACAGATACGCAGTATTTT.

A single count supports this clone. This chain's CDR3 is CASSTRPGQGTGELFF. DNA of the CDR3: TGTGCCAGCAGCACACGGCCGGGACAGGGCACCGGGGAGCTGTTTTTT. This rearrangement joins TRBV11-2 to TRBJ2-2; 9 bases align to TRBD1. The V gene end was trimmed by 5 bases and the J gene end by 4 bases; junction bases not matched to a gene: 8. Germline-derived CDR1 and CDR2 are SGHAT and FQNNGV. This CDR3 has 16 amino acids. Combining the CDR3 with reference TRBV11-2 and TRBJ2-2 gives the whole variable domain EAGVAQSPRYKIIEKRQSVAFWCNPISGHATLYWYQQILGQGPKLLIQFQNNGVVDDSQLPKDRFSAERLKGVDSTLKIQPAKLEDSAVYLCASSTRPGQGTGELFFGEGSRLTVL.

The chain employs TRBV4-2 and TRBJ1-4; the match to TRBD1 covers 7 bases. The V gene end was trimmed by 0 bases and the J gene end by 4 bases; junction bases not matched to a gene: 8. From germline, CDR1 is LGHNA and CDR2 YNFKEQ. CDR3 length: 17 amino acids. The CDR3 loop is CASSQDLMGQLNEKLFF. CDR3 DNA sequence: TGTGCCAGCAGCCAAGACCTTATGGGACAGCTTAATGAAAAACTGTTTTTT.

The chain joins TRBV10-3 to TRBJ1-2; 9 bases align to TRBD1. CDR3 size: 14 residues. Germline CDR1 and CDR2: ENHRY and SYGVKD. The trim removed 6 bases at V and 6 bases at J, leaving 8 bases unmatched. CDR3 residues: CAISRDRERDGYTF. The CDR3 nucleotides read TGTGCCATCAGCCGGGACAGGGAAAGGGATGGCTACACCTTC.

A few counts support this clone. The V call is TRBV7-9, the J call TRBJ1-5; D uncertain. This CDR3 has 11 amino acids. Germline loops: CDR1 SEHNR, CDR2 FQNEAQ (reference sequence). V lost 5 bases and J lost 9, with 8 bases in between. CDR3 DNA sequence: TGTGCCAGCAGCAGCTTGGGGCCCCAGCATTTT. It encodes CASSSLGPQHF.

This clone showed up just once. The gene calls are TRBV29-1 and TRBJ1-1; D gene unclear. Per the germline V gene, CDR1 is SQVTM and CDR2 is ANQGSEA. The CDR3 runs to 15 residues. Trimming took off 5 bases at V and 12 bases at J, with 28 bases between the two ends. Written as DNA, the CDR3 is TGCAGCGTTTTTCATTATGATGGGCCCAGTAAGGAAACTTTCTTT. It codes for CSVFHYDGPSKETFF.

The V and J genes are TRBV4-1 and TRBJ2-7, with 9 bases lining up with TRBD2. V gave up 3 bases and J gave up 0 bases; unmatched junction bases: 9. The CDR3 contains 17 residues. Per germline, CDR1 MGHRA and CDR2 YSYEKL. DNA of the CDR3: TGCGCCAGCAGCCATGACCCCGAGCGGGGGGCCTCCTACGAGCAGTACTTC. The encoded protein is CASSHDPERGASYEQYF.

The rearrangement joins TRBV12-5 to TRBJ2-5; D gene unclear. The V end lost 6 bases, the J end lost 4 bases, and 18 bases lay between the germline ends. There are 15 residues in the CDR3. Germline CDR1 and CDR2: LGHNT and FRNRAP. The CDR3 region is CASGPSVLPGETQYF. Here the CDR3 DNA reads TGTGCTAGTGGCCCAAGCGTACTCCCCGGAGAGACCCAGTACTTC.

In this sample, this clone turned up a few times. This rearrangement joins TRBV12-2 to TRBJ2-7; the table's D call of TRBD1 was not tested on the DNA. TRBV12-2 corresponds to a pseudogene. The CDR3 length is 15 residues. The CDR3 spells CASRSGQSISYEQYF. The CDR3 DNA follows: TGTGCAAGTCGCTCGGGACAGTCAATCTCCTACGAGCAGTACTTC.

This clone was found once. V is TRBV15 and J is TRBJ1-1; perhaps TRBD1 as D (6 bases). The germline gives CDR1 LNHNV, CDR2 YYDKDF (reference sequence). V was clipped by 0 bases and J by 7 bases, with 12 bases between them. The CDR3 spans 14 residues. The CDR3 DNA sequence: TGTGCCACCAGCAGAGAAGGGAGGGGGGATGAAGCTTTCTTT. This gives the protein CATSREGRGDEAFF. Complete variable domain (other parts from reference TRBV15 and TRBJ1-1): DAMVIQNPRYQVTQFGKPVTLSCSQTLNHNVMYWYQQKSSQAPKLLFHYYDKDFNNEADTPDNFQSRRPNTSFCFLDIRSPGLGDTAMYLCATSREGRGDEAFFGQGTRLTVV.

The rearrangement links TRBV10-3 to TRBJ2-3, with 12 positions matching TRBD2. This CDR3 spans 16 amino acids. Germline-derived CDR1 and CDR2 are ENHRY and SYGVKD. Losses at the gene ends were 2 bases for V and 3 bases for J; bases not matched to a gene: 3. The CDR3 loop reads CAISEGLAGQTDTQYF. As DNA, the CDR3 is TGTGCCATCAGTGAGGGACTAGCGGGGCAGACAGATACGCAGTATTTT.

This CDR3 is CASRDRAYQETQYF. For the CDR3, the DNA is TGTGCCAGCAGGGACAGGGCCTACCAAGAGACCCAGTACTTC. The chain is built from TRBV6-5 and TRBJ2-5, with 8 bases lining up with TRBD1. The germline V gene encodes CDR1 MNHEY and CDR2 SVGAGI. The ends lost 6 bases at V and 0 bases at J; junction bases unmatched: 3. The CDR3 has 14 residues.

The J gene is TRBJ2-7, the V gene TRBV7-6; the match to TRBD2 covers 7 bases. This CDR3 has 14 amino acids. V trimming: 5 bases; J trimming: 5 bases; junction bases outside the gene matches: 9. Germline-derived CDR1 and CDR2 are SGHVS and FNYEAQ. CDR3 loop: CASSPLGRGDEQYF. CDR3 nucleotide sequence: TGTGCCAGCAGCCCCTTGGGACGGGGGGACGAGCAGTACTTC. Variable domain in full (rest from reference TRBV7-6 and TRBJ2-7): GAGVSQSPRYKVTKRGQDVALRCDPISGHVSLYWYRQALGQGPEFLTYFNYEAQQDKSGLPNDRFSAERPEGSISTLTIQRTEQRDSAMYRCASSPLGRGDEQYFGPGTRLTVT.

The chain couples TRBV4-1 to TRBJ1-4; no clear D. CDR3 length: 16 residues. Trimming shortened V by 2 bases and J by 4 bases, and 14 bases separated the two germline ends. The germline V gene has CDR1 MGHRA and CDR2 YSYEKL. The CDR3 coding sequence is TGCGCCAGCAGCCAATCTGATGCGACCCTTAATGAAAAACTGTTTTTT. The encoded protein is CASSQSDATLNEKLFF.

This chain links TRBV2 with TRBJ2-3, with a possible D match to TRBD1 (5 bases). The CDR3 is 15 residues long. V was clipped by 8 bases and J by 0 bases, with 15 bases between them. Germline-derived CDR1 and CDR2 are SNHLY and FYNNEI. CDR3 sequence: CASGRQGSSTDTQYF. Written as DNA, the CDR3 is TGTGCCAGCGGCCGGCAGGGAAGTAGCACAGATACGCAGTATTTT.

The V and J genes are TRBV6-5 and TRBJ2-7; possibly TRBD1 or TRBD2 for D (5 bases each). Trimming shortened V by 0 bases and J by 9 bases, and 18 bases separated the two germline ends. The CDR3 runs 15 residues. CDR1 and CDR2 (germline): MNHEY, SVGAGI. CDR3 DNA sequence: TGTGCCAGCAGTTACTCGCACGGGGCCCATCAAGGGCAGTACTTC. It yields the protein CASSYSHGAHQGQYF.

V gene TRBV30 combines with J gene TRBJ1-2; possible D gene TRBD1, 5 bases. Germline V gene lookup returns CDR1 GTSNPN and CDR2 SVGIG (reference sequence). This CDR3 has 14 residues. V was cut by 0 bases and J by 5 bases, with 13 bases left in between. In DNA, the CDR3 is TGTGCCTGGAGTGTTCAGGGTTCCGGGTATGGCTACACCTTC. Its translation is CAWSVQGSGYGYTF.